The clone carrying this TCR beta chain was observed at least ten times. Its specificity is not known. 5'RACE with 10-nucleotide random UMIs produced the cDNA. TCRdb independently ran MiXCR on the 5' RACE reads; one entry per CDR3 protein. The sample consists of nearly 60,000 distinct CDR3 sequences, approximately 3.5% of them appearing once. This sample is drawn from a study of neurological immune-mediated disorders. Study-level points and caveats: Neither clinical nor MRI features showed any association with the multiple sclerosis repertoire cluster, and the authors stated that larger cohorts are needed. HTLV-1-associated myelopathy had the most TCR clonal expansion, whereas multiple sclerosis had the least (lower than in healthy controls).

V lost 3 bases and J lost 1, with 10 bases in between. This CDR3 comprises 15 residues. A total of 2 million PBMCs stored at -80 degrees C provided the unsorted libraries. The TCR originated in a woman in her twenties or thirties with multiple sclerosis. The chain uses TRBV12-3 or TRBV12-4 and TRBJ1-3; tentatively, D is TRBD1 (6 bases). Sequenced input: PBMCs. CDR3 residues: CASSFGQRSGNTIYF. In nucleotides, the CDR3 is TGTGCCAGCAGTTTCGGACAGCGTTCTGGAAACACCATATATTTT.